A single sample is the source of the 11 T cell receptor beta chains below, sequenced in a study of Graves' ophthalmopathy and Graves' hyperthyroidism. The sequenced template was RNA, covering the TCR beta CDR3 region. An opening RT-PCR round employed HTBI primers and preceded a second-round multiplex PCR. Each CDR3 protein gets one entry after TCRdb re-called the multiplex PCR reads with MiXCR. The profile covers about 740,000 distinct CDR3 sequences, with roughly two fifths appearing a single time and 44% taken by the ten largest. Input material: peripheral blood. The receptors stem from an adult man with Graves' ophthalmopathy.

This clonotype was seen many times. The V and J genes are TRBV29-1 and TRBJ2-7, with D possibly TRBD1 on 5 matching bases. CDR3 length: 12 amino acids. With 3 bases removed from V and 3 bases from J, the gap between germline ends came to 9 bases. Per germline, CDR1 SQVTM and CDR2 ANQGSEA. The CDR3 is CSVEGRDYEQYF. The CDR3 nucleotides are TGCAGCGTTGAGGGCAGGGACTACGAGCAGTACTTC.

This chain joins TRBV20-1 and TRBJ2-5, with 10 bases matching TRBD2. This CDR3 has 14 amino acids. J was trimmed by 4 bases and V by 3 bases; bases with no gene match: 5. The germline gives CDR1 DFQATT, CDR2 SNEGSKA (reference sequence). For the CDR3, the DNA is TGCAGTGCTAGGGGAACTAGCGGGGTAGAGACCCAGTACTTC. Its protein product is CSARGTSGVETQYF.

The chain joins TRBV7-9 to TRBJ1-2; 8 bases fit TRBD1. CDR1 SEHNR and CDR2 FQNEAQ come from the germline V gene (reference sequence). With 6 bases clipped from V and 8 bases from J, the junction kept 11 bases outside the gene matches. The CDR3 covers 14 residues. CDR3 loop: CASSFRGQGAGYTF. For the CDR3, the DNA is TGTGCCAGCAGTTTCAGAGGACAGGGCGCGGGCTACACCTTC.

The chain couples TRBV7-6 to TRBJ2-7; 10 bases are a match to TRBD2. The CDR3 is 17 residues long. The germline gives CDR1 SGHVS, CDR2 FNYEAQ. J gave up 0 bases and V 5 bases, and 10 bases lay outside the gene matches. The CDR3 reads CASSQAGGDRSSYEQYF. The CDR3 nucleotides are TGTGCCAGCAGCCAAGCGGGAGGGGACCGCAGCTCCTACGAGCAGTACTTC.

The V gene is TRBV29-1, the J gene TRBJ1-1; no firm D call. The V end lost 2 bases, the J end lost 7 bases, and 11 bases lay between the germline ends. The germline V gene encodes CDR1 SQVTM and CDR2 ANQGSEA. The CDR3 is 12 residues long. The CDR3 DNA reads as TGCAGCGTTGAACGGCAGGCTGATGAAGCTTTCTTT. This encodes CSVERQADEAFF. The full variable domain, completed using reference TRBV29-1 and TRBJ1-1, is SAVISQKPSRDICQRGTSLTIQCQVDSQVTMMFWYRQQPGQSLTLIATANQGSEATYESGFVIDKFPISRPNLTFSTLTVSNMSPEDSSIYLCSVERQADEAFFGQGTRLTVV.

This CDR3 is CSARDPADDTQYF. The CDR3 DNA sequence: TGCAGTGCTAGAGATCCAGCTGACGATACGCAGTATTTT. The V call is TRBV20-1, the J call TRBJ2-3, with unresolved D. CDR1 DFQATT and CDR2 SNEGSKA come from the germline V gene (reference sequence). The CDR3 contains 13 residues. Trimming took off 0 bases at V and 6 bases at J, with 10 bases between the two ends.

This clonotype has a handful of counts. The J gene is TRBJ1-2, the V gene TRBV19; D possibly corresponds to TRBD1 (5 bases). Deletions cut 7 bases from V and 0 bases from J, with 15 bases between. CDR3 length: 15 residues. The germline CDR1 and CDR2 sequences are LNHDA and SQIVND (reference sequence). CDR3 in amino acids: CASTSEGQTNYGYTF. In DNA, the CDR3 is TGTGCCAGTACCTCCGAGGGGCAGACTAACTATGGCTACACCTTC.

This clonotype was seen ten or more times. The chain couples TRBV20-1 to TRBJ1-6; TRBD1 aligns across 8 bases. Germline V gives CDR1 DFQATT, CDR2 SNEGSKA (reference sequence). The CDR3 totals 12 residues. J lost 5 bases, V lost 8 bases, and 2 bases had no gene match. CDR3 in DNA: TGCAGTCCGGACAGGGATAATTCACCCCTCCACTTT. Translation gives CSPDRDNSPLHF.

Ten or more counts support this clonotype. This sequence joins TRBV10-3 and TRBJ1-2; D is unclear. The V and J ends lost 2 bases and 2 bases respectively, with 18 bases between them. CDR3 length: 17 residues. Germline-derived CDR1 and CDR2 are ENHRY and SYGVKD. The CDR3 loop reads CAISEPKTIAGNYGYTF. DNA of the CDR3: TGTGCCATCAGTGAGCCCAAGACCATAGCCGGAAACTATGGCTACACCTTC.

The rearrangement links TRBV19 to TRBJ1-1; possible D gene TRBD1, 5 bases. The V and J ends lost 3 bases and 2 bases respectively, with 10 bases between them. There are 14 residues in the CDR3. Germline V gene lookup returns CDR1 LNHDA and CDR2 SQIVND (reference sequence). The CDR3 DNA follows: TGTGCCAGTAGTATCCAGACAGTAAACACTGAAGCTTTCTTT. It yields the protein CASSIQTVNTEAFF.

A word on this clonotype: A much larger clone differs from this one at a single base, so this may be a read error. This chain joins TRBV10-3 and TRBJ1-1, with D uncertain. Germline-derived CDR1 and CDR2 are ENHRY and SYGVKD. V lost 6 bases, J lost 3 bases, and 14 bases lay in between. The CDR3 runs to 14 residues. The chain's CDR3 is CAISVEVLDTEAFF. Written as DNA, the CDR3 is TGTGCCATCAGCGTTGAGGTGTTAGACACTGAAGCTTTCTTT.